The next 12 T cell receptor beta chains were all read from a single sample in a study of beta chain features in type 1 diabetes. Expressed TCRB transcripts were sequenced after all isolated RNA was converted to cDNA. Using immunoSEQ multiplex PCR, the repertoire was profiled, and TCRdb retains in-frame clones only, with some absent. The sample includes roughly 230,000 clones, over 8.5% seen only once; the top ten take around 0.031%. The sequencing sample was made of naive CD4+ T cells from blood. The receptor source for this set is a woman younger than 35 in good health.

About this clone: Other DNA sequences within the sample encode an identical CDR3. The chain has TRBV6-5 and TRBJ2-7, with D possibly TRBD1 on 6 matching bases. V shed 5 bases and J shed 1 base, with 12 bases lying between them. The CDR3 has 14 amino acids. Germline CDR1 MNHEY, CDR2 SVGAGI. The CDR3: CASSKRTASYEQYF. The CDR3 nucleotides read TGTGCCAGCAGTAAACGGACAGCTTCCTACGAGCAGTACTTC.

The CDR3 is CASLTSGGSYNEQFF. The CDR3 DNA sequence: TGTGCCAGCCTTACTAGCGGGGGGTCCTACAATGAGCAGTTCTTC. The chain couples TRBV6-1 to TRBJ2-1, with 12 bases lining up with TRBD2. This CDR3 spans 15 amino acids. Germline V gives CDR1 MNHNS, CDR2 SASEGT. Unmatched junction bases numbered 3, after V lost 8 bases and J lost 1 base.

This clone was seen a handful of times. The V and J genes are TRBV7-6 and TRBJ2-7; D perhaps matches TRBD1 (6 bases). V lost 1 base, J lost 6 bases, and 10 bases lay in between. Germline V CDR1 and CDR2: SGHVS, FNYEAQ. The CDR3 spans 13 residues. The CDR3 reads CASSLDRVGEQYF. The CDR3 coding sequence is TGTGCCAGCAGCTTAGACAGGGTTGGCGAGCAGTACTTC. The full variable domain, rest sourced from reference TRBV7-6 and TRBJ2-7, is GAGVSQSPRYKVTKRGQDVALRCDPISGHVSLYWYRQALGQGPEFLTYFNYEAQQDKSGLPNDRFSAERPEGSISTLTIQRTEQRDSAMYRCASSLDRVGEQYFGPGTRLTVT.

This clone was counted a few times. This chain connects TRBV18 to TRBJ2-7; a weak D match, TRBD1 (5 bases). Germline V gene lookup returns CDR1 KGHSH and CDR2 LQKENI. The ends were cut back, 3 bases at V and 4 bases at J, with 16 bases in the middle. The CDR3 extends over 15 amino acids. As DNA, the CDR3 is TGTGCCAGCTCACCGGACCTACAGGAACCATACGAGCAGTACTTC. This sequence encodes CASSPDLQEPYEQYF.

This clone turned up a few times. One junction end disagrees with the germline gene, perhaps due to a read error. The chain is built from TRBV28 and TRBJ2-2; D unclear. This CDR3 is 14 amino acids long. Per the germline V gene, CDR1 is MDHEN and CDR2 is SYDVKM. The CDR3 DNA reads as TGTGCCAGCAGGTTATACGGTGACACCGGGGAGCTGTTTTTT. Its protein is CASRLYGDTGELFF.

This clone was seen only a few times. This sequence joins TRBV14 and TRBJ2-1; TRBD2 matches at 11 bases. With V trimmed by 2 bases and J by 5 bases, 8 bases remained unmatched. This CDR3 has 17 residues. Germline CDR1 reads SGHDN; CDR2 reads FVKESK. The CDR3 nucleotides read TGTGCCAGCAGCCAAACTAGCGGGGGAGTTGTAAACAATGAGCAGTTCTTC. Its translation: CASSQTSGGVVNNEQFF.

The rearrangement uses TRBV19 and TRBJ1-2; 7 bases match TRBD1. This CDR3 region has 12 residues. J was trimmed by 8 bases and V by 5 bases; bases with no gene match: 5. The germline V gene has CDR1 LNHDA and CDR2 SQIVND (reference sequence). The CDR3 bases are TGTGCCAGTAGTTACAGGGGTGGCGGCTACACCTTC. Protein: CASSYRGGGYTF.

The J gene is TRBJ1-5, the V gene TRBV7-8; D uncertain. CDR3 size: 16 residues. Trimming took off 2 bases at V and 7 bases at J, with 18 bases between the two ends. From germline, CDR1 is SGHVS and CDR2 FQNEAQ. CDR3 sequence: CASSLSGGWARQPQHF. The DNA for the CDR3 is TGTGCCAGCAGCTTATCCGGTGGCTGGGCCCGGCAGCCCCAGCATTTT.

In this sample, this clone turned up a few times. The genes are TRBV4-1 and TRBJ1-4; D is ambiguous. Deletions cut 4 bases from V and 3 bases from J, with 18 bases between. This CDR3 contains 17 residues. Germline V gene sequence: CDR1 MGHRA, CDR2 YSYEKL. The CDR3 bases are TGCGCCAGCAGCCCTTCGCTTATACGGCAGGCTAATGAAAAACTGTTTTTT. Translating gives CASSPSLIRQANEKLFF.

This clone was detected only a few times. V and J are TRBV7-3 and TRBJ1-1; D is possibly TRBD1 (5 bases). The germline V and J ends were trimmed by 3 bases and 0 bases, with 17 bases remaining between them. This CDR3 comprises 17 residues. Germline V gene data show CDR1 as SGHTA and CDR2 as FQGTGA. The DNA of the CDR3 is TGTGCCAGCAGCTTCGGGGGGTGGTCCGGAATGAACACTGAAGCTTTCTTT. This translates into CASSFGGWSGMNTEAFF. The entire variable domain, with the rest obtained from reference TRBV7-3 and TRBJ1-1, is as follows: GAGVSQTPSNKVTEKGKYVELRCDPISGHTALYWYRQSLGQGPEFLIYFQGTGAADDSGLPNDRFFAVRPEGSVSTLKIQRTERGDSAVYLCASSFGGWSGMNTEAFFGQGTRLTVV.

The V and J genes are TRBV4-1 and TRBJ2-2, with a weak D call TRBD2 (5 bases). Germline V gives CDR1 MGHRA, CDR2 YSYEKL. Trimming pared 0 bases from V and 0 bases from J, leaving 11 bases between. The CDR3 has 17 residues. The CDR3 coding sequence is TGCGCCAGCAGCCAAGATGGAGGCCGCGCGAACACCGGGGAGCTGTTTTTT. Protein sequence: CASSQDGGRANTGELFF.

This clone was recorded a few times. The V gene is TRBV5-1, the J gene TRBJ2-1; TRBD2 agrees at 8 bases. V trimming: 3 bases; J trimming: 4 bases; junction bases outside the gene matches: 6. Germline V gene sequence: CDR1 SGHRS, CDR2 YFSETQ. The CDR3 loop spans 15 amino acids. CDR3 protein: CASSYGLADYNEQFF. The CDR3 DNA reads as TGCGCCAGCAGCTACGGACTAGCAGATTACAATGAGCAGTTCTTC.